This passage covers 12 T cell receptor beta chains from one sample sequenced in a study of spatial heterogeneity in lung cancer. Overall study results and limits: In tumors, expanded intratumoral alpha and beta TCR counts tracked mutation counts.

Regarding time point: sample taken at primary tumor resection. These receptors' antigens are unknown. Via MiXCR, TCRdb re-called the 5' RACE reads, giving one row per CDR3 protein. Of about 18,000 distinct CDR3 sequences listed, 6% to 9% were seen once; the top ten hold roughly 24%. Sequenced material: lung tumor tissue, taken at surgery. The receptor source for this set is a male donor with early-stage non-small cell lung cancer.

The V gene is TRBV20-1, the J gene TRBJ2-5; tentatively, D is TRBD2 (6 bases). The germline V and J ends were trimmed by 6 bases and 1 base, with 18 bases remaining between them. Germline V gene sequence: CDR1 DFQATT, CDR2 SNEGSKA (reference sequence). The CDR3 has 15 amino acids. The CDR3 DNA is TGCAGTGCCGCCGTGCGGGGCCACCCCCAAGAGACCCAGTACTTC. Residues: CSAAVRGHPQETQYF.

About this clonotype: The junction shows a germline mismatch at one end, possibly a read error. This chain uses TRBV12-3 or TRBV12-4 with TRBJ1-5, with TRBD1 as a possible D gene (5 bases). The CDR3 covers 15 residues. The CDR3 reads CASLLSQGPNQPQNF. The DNA for the CDR3 is TGTGCCAGCCTTTTGTCCCAGGGCCCGAATCAGCCCCAGAATTTT.

There are many counts of this clonotype. This chain uses TRBV9 with TRBJ2-1; possibly TRBD2 for D (6 bases). The germline V gene encodes CDR1 SGDLS and CDR2 YYNGEE. Trimming removed 4 bases at V and 1 base at J, with 12 bases between. The CDR3 length is 15 residues. In nucleotides, the CDR3 is TGTGCCAGCAGCCCACGGGAGAAGTCCTACAATGAGCAGTTCTTC. Its protein is CASSPREKSYNEQFF. The entire variable domain, with the rest obtained from reference TRBV9 and TRBJ2-1, is as follows: DSGVTQTPKHLITATGQRVTLRCSPRSGDLSVYWYQQSLDQGLQFLIQYYNGEERAKGNILERFSAQQFPDLHSELNLSSLELGDSALYFCASSPREKSYNEQFFGPGTRLTVL.

In this sample, this clonotype turned up many times. The rearrangement uses TRBV27 and TRBJ1-4; 9 bases line up with TRBD1. CDR1 MNHEY and CDR2 SMNVEV come from the germline V gene (reference sequence). CDR3 length equals 15 residues. Trimming cost V 0 bases and J 8 bases; bases outside gene matches: 4. For the CDR3, the DNA is TGTGCCAGCAGTTTATCAGGGACAGGGCGAGAAAAACTGTTTTTT. The encoded protein is CASSLSGTGREKLFF.

The sample holds many counts of this clonotype. The CDR3 region has the DNA TGCAGTGCTAACCCGACAATGGGGGTCACAGATACGCAGTATTTT. This codes for CSANPTMGVTDTQYF. V and J are TRBV20-1 and TRBJ2-3; D may correspond to TRBD1 or TRBD2 (5 bases each). Trimming shortened V by 4 bases and J by 2 bases, and 16 bases separated the two germline ends. CDR3 length: 15 amino acids. In germline, CDR1 is DFQATT, CDR2 SNEGSKA (reference sequence).

This clonotype was counted at least ten times. This chain uses TRBV6-5 with TRBJ1-1, with 7 bases identical to TRBD1. V shed 5 bases and J 7 bases; nucleotides not matched to a gene: 13. The CDR3 loop spans 15 amino acids. The germline gives CDR1 MNHEY, CDR2 SVGAGI. CDR3 nucleotides: TGTGCCAGCAGTCGAGCCGGGACAGCCAAAAATGAAGCTTTCTTT. Translation: CASSRAGTAKNEAFF.

This clonotype was detected many times. This chain uses TRBV11-2 with TRBJ2-5; weak D call: TRBD1 (6 bases). The CDR3 covers 13 residues. Per germline, CDR1 SGHAT and CDR2 FQNNGV. Trimming left V 6 bases short and J 3 bases short, with 11 bases between. Here the CDR3 DNA reads TGTGCCAGCAGAACAGGGTTCGAAGAGACCCAGTACTTC. It is translated as CASRTGFEETQYF.

The V gene is TRBV10-3, the J gene TRBJ1-1; perhaps TRBD1 as D (5 bases). This CDR3 spans 13 amino acids. Germline CDR1 and CDR2: ENHRY and SYGVKD. Deletions cut 4 bases from V and 3 bases from J, with 9 bases between. CDR3 bases: TGTGCCATCAGTGCGGGGGGGTACACTGAAGCTTTCTTT. This translates into CAISAGGYTEAFF.

By share, this clonotype ranks as medium-sized. The chain has TRBV12-3 or TRBV12-4 and TRBJ1-5; D is uncertain. The CDR3 covers 14 residues. V was clipped by 7 bases and J by 3 bases, with 13 bases between them. For the CDR3, the DNA is TGTGCCAGCAACTCCGGACCGTTCAATCAGCCCCAGCATTTT. The encoded protein is CASNSGPFNQPQHF.

This chain joins TRBV10-1 and TRBJ1-5, with TRBD1 as a possible D gene (5 bases). The CDR3 covers 14 residues. Germline V gene lookup returns CDR1 WNHNN and CDR2 SYGVQD (reference sequence). V lost 2 bases to trimming and J lost 7 bases, with 12 bases between them. The CDR3 protein is CASSEAGAGQPQHF. The CDR3 DNA reads as TGCGCCAGCAGTGAGGCTGGGGCAGGACAGCCCCAGCATTTT.

At least ten counts were recorded for this clonotype. The rearrangement uses TRBV2 and TRBJ1-3; 10 bases agree with TRBD1. The CDR3 runs to 18 residues. Germline CDR1 SNHLY, CDR2 FYNNEI. The V and J ends lost 8 bases and 4 bases, in that order; junction bases with no gene match: 17. Here the CDR3 DNA reads TGTGCCAGCGGAAAAGGGACAGGGGATCCCGTCGTGGGAAACACCATATATTTT. Residues: CASGKGTGDPVVGNTIYF.

This clonotype was picked up many times. The CDR3 nucleotides read TGTGCCAGCAGGCAGGGGCCGGGGAGCAATCAGCCCCAGCATTTT. It specifies CASRQGPGSNQPQHF. This chain links TRBV27 with TRBJ1-5, with D possibly matching TRBD1 (6 bases). V dropped 6 bases and J dropped 1 base, with 13 bases sitting between them. CDR3 size: 15 residues. Germline V gives CDR1 MNHEY, CDR2 SMNVEV (reference sequence).